The rows below give T cell receptor beta chains drawn from one sample of a study of spatial heterogeneity in lung cancer. TCRdb analysed the 5' RACE reads with MiXCR anew, one entry per CDR3 protein. This table has 35,000 to 45,000 distinct CDR3 sequences, 6% to 9.5% appearing once. This material consisted of PBMCs, taken at follow-up. These receptor sequences come from a male donor with early-stage non-small cell lung cancer. The conserved cysteine and the conserved F or W are not part of the CDR3 here.

j_call,v_call,cdr3_aa
TRBJ1-1,TRBV30,AWNRGTGEAF
TRBJ2-2,TRBV7-9,ASSLVFEVDGELF
TRBJ1-5,TRBV29-1,SVEMGFGQPQH
TRBJ2-3,TRBV20-1,SARRGGLTDTQY
TRBJ2-5,TRBV5-1,ASSFEGTMETQY
TRBJ1-5,TRBV19,ASSPSPGSGVSNQPQH
TRBJ2-7,TRBV7-2,ASTLIATMTYEQY
TRBJ1-2,TRBV5-1,ASSLGGSSGYT
TRBJ2-1,TRBV5-4,ASSLTPLGDRDEGGV
TRBJ2-1,TRBV7-3,ASSLTIAGLGSYNEQF
TRBJ2-2,TRBV2,ASSGARGGTGELF
TRBJ2-3,TRBV7-6,ASSSWGTGGTDTDTQY
TRBJ1-5,TRBV6-2/TRBV6-3,AGSVQGNQPQH
TRBJ2-1,TRBV7-3,ASSLTGSNNEQF
TRBJ2-3,TRBV11-2,ASKSSGGGADTQY
TRBJ2-5,TRBV23-1,ARGGPRETQY
TRBJ1-3,TRBV6-1,ASSGGGPGEPIY
TRBJ1-3,TRBV6-6,ASSPEGGGNTIY
TRBJ1-5,TRBV19,ASSIQNSNQPQH
TRBJ1-6,TRBV10-3,ALRTGDNSPLH
TRBJ2-7,TRBV14,ASSQMTGVDEQY
TRBJ1-1,TRBV30,AWSPGWGSNTEAF
TRBJ1-1,TRBV20-1,SARNTGNTEAF
TRBJ2-7,TRBV3-1,ASSLPGAGEQY
TRBJ1-5,TRBV4-2,ASSQDTGGQPQH
TRBJ2-1,TRBV11-3,ASSLGSGAYNEQF
TRBJ1-1,TRBV29-1,SVLQGYTEAF
TRBJ1-6,TRBV9,ASSSPMGGGSSYNSPLH
TRBJ2-3,TRBV7-3,ASSLRGPGFDTQY
TRBJ2-1,TRBV24-1,ATSDYSSNEQF
TRBJ2-4,TRBV6-5,ASSYRQAGNIQY
TRBJ2-5,TRBV7-6,ASSLAAREETQY
TRBJ2-1,TRBV20-1,SARGAGVEQF
TRBJ2-2,TRBV19,ASTDRGVNTGELF
TRBJ2-5,TRBV7-3,ASSLGRGETQY
TRBJ2-3,TRBV6-4,ASSEDLSTDTQY
TRBJ1-1,TRBV27,ASLQGGTEAF
TRBJ2-2,TRBV7-8,ASSFSAFTGELF
TRBJ2-7,TRBV3-1,ASSPGQGANEQY
TRBJ2-1,TRBV12-3/TRBV12-4,ASSDGYNEQF
TRBJ2-1,TRBV3-1,ASSQQTDVNEQF
TRBJ1-6,TRBV20-1,SAPSPTGGGSPLH
TRBJ2-1,TRBV5-5,ASSFYNEQF
TRBJ1-2,TRBV18,ASSPDNNYGYT
TRBJ1-1,TRBV7-8,ASSSRAGDTEAF
TRBJ1-4,TRBV28,ASSLKGQEYPQLF
TRBJ2-3,TRBV7-3,ASSLTPDPSTDTQY
TRBJ2-3,TRBV10-1,ASSEVGSSTDTQY
TRBJ2-1,TRBV4-1,ASSQGLAGENEQF
TRBJ2-5,TRBV7-2,ASSVGAGETQY
TRBJ2-3,TRBV5-1,ASSLSGEADTQY